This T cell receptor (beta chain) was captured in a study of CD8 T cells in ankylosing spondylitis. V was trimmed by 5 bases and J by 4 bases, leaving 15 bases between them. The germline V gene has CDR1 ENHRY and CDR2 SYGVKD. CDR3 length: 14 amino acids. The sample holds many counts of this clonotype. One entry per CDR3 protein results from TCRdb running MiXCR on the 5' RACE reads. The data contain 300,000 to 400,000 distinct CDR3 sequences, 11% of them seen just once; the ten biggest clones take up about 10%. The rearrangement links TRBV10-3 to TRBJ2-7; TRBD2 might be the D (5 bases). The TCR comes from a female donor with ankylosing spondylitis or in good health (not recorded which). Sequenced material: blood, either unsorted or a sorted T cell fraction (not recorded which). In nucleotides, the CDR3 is TGTGCCATCAGTCTAGCCCCGTCTGGGTACGAGCAGTACTTC. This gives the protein CAISLAPSGYEQYF.